This T cell receptor beta chain was found in a study of blood T cell repertoires in COVID-19 (dated by TCRdb to 2020 to 2021). Background on the whole study: The collaborator samples originated in the United States, Italy and Spain and spanned the acute and convalescent phases of COVID-19. The prospective study material was composed of cDNA or gDNA derived from T cells, B-cell-depleted T cells, or PBMCs. Deeply sampled blood TCRbeta repertoires from subjects exposed to, actively infected with, or recovered from COVID-19 were included in the dataset. The repertoires were released in a freely available public database meant as a resource for research on the immune response to SARS-CoV-2. Samples were obtained from the ongoing ImmuneRACE study (first 160 participants) and from over a thousand subjects provided by 6 global collaborators. The sample metadata nearly always contained a de-identified subject ID, COVID-19 status, age in years and sex. Where available, HLA class I and class II types were taken from metadata supplied by the sample provider and were not determined by assay-based typing.

In the prospective study, participants were roughly 18 to 100 years old, resided in about two dozen geographic areas of the United States, and were enrolled through a virtual design. In the prospective study, cohorts were assigned on the basis of participant-reported clinical history obtained from a screening survey and a study questionnaire. Each participant in the prospective study had whole blood, serum and a nasopharyngeal or oropharyngeal swab collected by mobile phlebotomists. Participants in the prospective study had the option to provide additional blood draws and questionnaires over an approximately 2-month period. Prospective study blood samples were shipped either frozen or at room temperature before DNA extraction. TCRbeta CDR3 regions were amplified from genomic DNA by means of the immunoSEQ Assay, a bias-controlled multiplex PCR. From the authors' description of their analysis: The number of nucleated cells in each sample was estimated by amplification of reference gene primers within the assay. To quantify the absolute abundance of each unique TCRbeta CDR3 rearrangement, sequence reads were collapsed and filtered. For each sample, productive Simpson clonality was calculated as the square root of Simpson's diversity index across productive rearrangements. TCRdb retrieved this table from immuneACCESS and kept in-frame rearrangements only. Not all clones are present; in checked studies, unresolved V genes account for under half, and no reason is known for the remainder. Clone size and the V and J calls come from that table; the DNA yielded D and trimming. This sample is represented by a few hundred thousand clones; approximately 90% of them were singletons. The ten largest account for about 9.4% of the sample.

Based on the germline V gene, the CDR1 and CDR2 sequences are MNHEY and SVGAGI. V is clipped by 7 bases and J by 6 bases, and the sequence between their germline boundaries is 16 bases long. From cysteine to phenylalanine, the CDR3 is 15 amino acids long. Just CDR3 DNA is preserved here, 45 bases in frame from base 1. Overall results and qualifications from the work: How much clinical and demographic metadata was included differed by source and by participant, and the metadata was provided uncurated.

Of note for this clone: Its antigen is not yet known. Base qualities are missing; no much larger clone stands one base away.

Sequences were obtained from PBMCs or T cells enriched from blood (not recorded which). The sequence joins TRBV6-5 to TRBJ1-6; TRBD1 is perhaps the D gene, given 5 matching bases. The sequence was collected from a man younger than 35 with acute COVID-19. The CDR3 region: CASTKKGAANSPLHF. At the DNA level, the sequence is TGTGCCAGCACAAAAAAAGGGGCAGCTAATTCACCCCTCCACTTT.